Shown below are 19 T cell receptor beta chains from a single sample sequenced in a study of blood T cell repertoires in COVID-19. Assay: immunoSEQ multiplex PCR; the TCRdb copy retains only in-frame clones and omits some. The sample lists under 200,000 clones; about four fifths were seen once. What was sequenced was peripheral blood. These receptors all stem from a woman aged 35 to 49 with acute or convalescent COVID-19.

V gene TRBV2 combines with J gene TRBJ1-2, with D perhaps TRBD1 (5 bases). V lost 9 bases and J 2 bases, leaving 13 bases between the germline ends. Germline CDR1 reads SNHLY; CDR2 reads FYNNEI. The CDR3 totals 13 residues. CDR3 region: CARRQLPNYGYTF. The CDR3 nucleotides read TGTGCCAGAAGACAGCTCCCGAACTATGGCTACACCTTC. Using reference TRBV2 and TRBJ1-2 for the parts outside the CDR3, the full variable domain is EPEVTQTPSHQVTQMGQEVILRCVPISNHLYFYWYRQILGQKVEFLVSFYNNEISEKSEIFDDQFSVERPDGSNFTLKIRSTKLEDSAMYFCARRQLPNYGYTFGSGTRLTVV.

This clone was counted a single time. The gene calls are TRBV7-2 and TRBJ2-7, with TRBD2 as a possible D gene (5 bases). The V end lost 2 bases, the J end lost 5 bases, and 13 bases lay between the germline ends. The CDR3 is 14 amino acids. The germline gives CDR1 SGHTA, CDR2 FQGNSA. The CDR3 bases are TGTGCCAGCAGCTTAAAAGCCGGGCGGGACGAGCAGTACTTC. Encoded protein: CASSLKAGRDEQYF.

CDR3 coding DNA: TGTGCCAGCAGCAAACTTAGGTGTAGCAGTGTTGAGGTGCAGTTCTTC. As protein: CASSKLRCSSVEVQFF. The chain couples TRBV21-1 to TRBJ2-1; the tabulated D call, TRBD2, remains unverified against the DNA. TRBV21-1 is reported as a pseudogene. The CDR3 has 16 residues.

The chain's CDR3 is CASSRGRGEQFF. The CDR3 bases are TGTGCCAGTTCCAGAGGTCGGGGGGAGCAGTTCTTC. The J gene is TRBJ2-1, the V gene TRBV19; D is possibly TRBD2 (6 bases). The CDR3 length is 12 residues. The germline V gene has CDR1 LNHDA and CDR2 SQIVND (reference sequence). Trimming shortened V by 8 bases and J by 10 bases, and 15 bases separated the two germline ends.

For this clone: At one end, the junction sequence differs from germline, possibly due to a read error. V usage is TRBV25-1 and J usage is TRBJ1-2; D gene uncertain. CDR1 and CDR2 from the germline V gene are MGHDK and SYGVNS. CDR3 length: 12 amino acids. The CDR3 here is CASSETDYRYTF. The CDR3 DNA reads TGTGCCAGCAGTGAAACGGACTATCGCTACACCTTC.

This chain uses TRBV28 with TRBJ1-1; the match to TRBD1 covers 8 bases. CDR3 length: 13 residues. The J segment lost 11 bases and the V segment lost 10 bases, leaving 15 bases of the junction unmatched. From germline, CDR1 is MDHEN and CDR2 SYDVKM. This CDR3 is CATDRAEKVMAFF. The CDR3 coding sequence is TGTGCCACGGACAGGGCGGAAAAGGTGATGGCTTTCTTT.

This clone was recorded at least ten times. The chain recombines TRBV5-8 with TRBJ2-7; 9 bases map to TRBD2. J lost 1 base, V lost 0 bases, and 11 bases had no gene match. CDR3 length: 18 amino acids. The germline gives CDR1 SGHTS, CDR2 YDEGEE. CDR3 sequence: CASSLVAPASGVSYEQYF. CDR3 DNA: TGTGCCAGCAGCTTGGTGGCCCCAGCTAGCGGGGTATCCTACGAGCAGTACTTC.

Here the CDR3 reads CASSYGNSGGPNYEQYF. The CDR3 region has the DNA TGTGCCAGCAGCTACGGAAATAGCGGGGGGCCCAACTACGAGCAGTACTTC. The chain joins TRBV11-2 to TRBJ2-7; 10 nucleotides agree with TRBD2. The length of the CDR3 is 17 residues. V gave up 4 bases and J gave up 3 bases; unmatched junction bases: 12. Per the germline V gene, CDR1 is SGHAT and CDR2 is FQNNGV.

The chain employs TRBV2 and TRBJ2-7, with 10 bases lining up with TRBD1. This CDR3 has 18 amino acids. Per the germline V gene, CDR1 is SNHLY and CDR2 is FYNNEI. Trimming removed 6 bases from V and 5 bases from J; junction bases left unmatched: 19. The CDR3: CASSHILSRDRGFHEQYF. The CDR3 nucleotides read TGTGCCAGCAGCCATATATTAAGCCGGGACAGGGGCTTCCACGAGCAGTACTTC.

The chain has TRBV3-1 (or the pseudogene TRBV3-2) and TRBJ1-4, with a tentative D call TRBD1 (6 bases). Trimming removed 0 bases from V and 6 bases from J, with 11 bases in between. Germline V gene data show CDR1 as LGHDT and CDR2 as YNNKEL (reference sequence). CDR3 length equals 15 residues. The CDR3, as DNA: TGTGCCAGCAGCCAAGAGTGGGGGGGCGATGAAAAACTGTTTTTT. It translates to CASSQEWGGDEKLFF.

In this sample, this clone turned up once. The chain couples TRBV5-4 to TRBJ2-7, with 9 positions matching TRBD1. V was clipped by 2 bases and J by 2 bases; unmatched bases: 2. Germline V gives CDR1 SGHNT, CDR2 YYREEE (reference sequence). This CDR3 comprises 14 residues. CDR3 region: CASSFDRGTYEQYF. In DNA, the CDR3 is TGTGCCAGCAGCTTTGACAGGGGGACCTACGAGCAGTACTTC.

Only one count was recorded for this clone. This CDR3 is CATQGGPHQPQHF. The CDR3 DNA follows: TGTGCCACCCAGGGGGGCCCTCATCAGCCCCAGCATTTT. The V call is TRBV6-6, the J call TRBJ1-5; TRBD1 aligns across 7 bases. Germline V gene sequence: CDR1 MNHNY, CDR2 SVGAGI (reference sequence). The V segment lost 10 bases and the J segment 5 bases; nucleotides outside the gene matches: 8. The CDR3 totals 13 residues.

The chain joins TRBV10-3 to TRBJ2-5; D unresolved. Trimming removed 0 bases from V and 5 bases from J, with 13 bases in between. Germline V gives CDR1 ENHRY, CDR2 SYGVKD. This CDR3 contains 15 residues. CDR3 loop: CAISESRTAYETQYF. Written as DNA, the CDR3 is TGTGCCATCAGTGAGTCAAGAACAGCTTATGAGACCCAGTACTTC.

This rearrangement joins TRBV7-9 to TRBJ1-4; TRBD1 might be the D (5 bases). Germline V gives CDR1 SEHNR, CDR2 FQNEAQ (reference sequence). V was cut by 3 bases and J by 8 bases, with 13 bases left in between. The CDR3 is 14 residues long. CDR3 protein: CASSFFQGGEKLFF. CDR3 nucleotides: TGTGCCAGCAGCTTCTTCCAGGGTGGGGAAAAACTGTTTTTT.

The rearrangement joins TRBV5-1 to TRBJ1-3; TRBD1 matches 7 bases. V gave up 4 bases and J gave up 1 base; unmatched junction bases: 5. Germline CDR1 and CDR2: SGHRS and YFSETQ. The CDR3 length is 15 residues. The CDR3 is CASSQLQGSGNTIYF. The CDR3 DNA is TGCGCCAGCAGCCAATTACAGGGGTCTGGAAACACCATATATTTT.

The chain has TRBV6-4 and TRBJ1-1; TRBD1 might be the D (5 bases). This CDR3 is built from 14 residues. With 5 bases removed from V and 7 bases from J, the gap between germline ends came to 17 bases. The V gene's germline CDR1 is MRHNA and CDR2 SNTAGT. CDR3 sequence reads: CASSPSGGYGEAFF. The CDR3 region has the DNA TGTGCCAGCAGTCCTTCGGGGGGTTATGGTGAAGCTTTCTTT.

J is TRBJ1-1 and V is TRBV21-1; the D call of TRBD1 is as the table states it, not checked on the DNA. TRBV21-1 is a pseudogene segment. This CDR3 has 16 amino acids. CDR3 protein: CASSKRHQGGNTEAFF. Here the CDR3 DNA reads TGTGCCAGCAGCAAAAGGCACCAGGGGGGGAACACTGAAGCTTTCTTT.

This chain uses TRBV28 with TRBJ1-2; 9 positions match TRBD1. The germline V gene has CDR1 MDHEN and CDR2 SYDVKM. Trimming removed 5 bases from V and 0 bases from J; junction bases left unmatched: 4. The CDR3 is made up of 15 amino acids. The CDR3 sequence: CASSPGDRANYGYTF. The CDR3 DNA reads TGTGCCAGCAGTCCAGGGGACAGGGCTAACTATGGCTACACCTTC.

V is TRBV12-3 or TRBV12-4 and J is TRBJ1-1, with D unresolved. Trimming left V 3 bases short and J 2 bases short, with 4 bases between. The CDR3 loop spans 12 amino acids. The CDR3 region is CASSFRNTEAFF. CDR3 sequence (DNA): TGTGCCAGCAGTTTCAGAAACACTGAAGCTTTCTTT.